This TCR beta chain was retrieved from a study of technical replicates of blood from a handful of donors. Repertoires were generated with immunoSEQ multiplex PCR, while TCRdb's copy carries only in-frame clones and drops some. The sample carries 65,000 to 95,000 clones, roughly 98% recorded once. The length of the CDR3 is 15 residues. Losses at the gene ends were 0 bases for V and 4 bases for J; bases not matched to a gene: 6. From germline, CDR1 is SGHNT and CDR2 YYREEE (reference sequence). The sample comprised T cells isolated from PBMCs. This chain links TRBV5-4 with TRBJ2-5, with 7 nucleotides matching TRBD2. The receptor's source is a human donor in good health. The CDR3 DNA sequence: TGTGCCAGCAGCTTGGAGGGCGGGAGCGGAGAGACCCAGTACTTC. It specifies CASSLEGGSGETQYF.